What follows are 29 T cell receptor beta chains derived from one specimen sequenced in a study of sequential checkpoint blockade in melanoma. Here immunoSEQ multiplex PCR was the method, and the copy in TCRdb shows in-frame clones only, minus some. The data hold about 17,000 clones, with around 70% observed a single time. Treatment described: randomized to nivolumab then ipilimumab (arm A) or the reverse (arm B). The source was CD8+ T cells sorted from blood (inferred from file names), collected from a patient given nivolumab and ipilimumab in sequence. These TCRs come from a human donor with melanoma.

This chain links TRBV7-9 with TRBJ2-7; 8 bases fit TRBD1. The CDR3 has 15 amino acids. Germline V gene lookup returns CDR1 SEHNR and CDR2 FQNEAQ (reference sequence). V was pared by 7 bases and J by 4 bases, with 12 bases of the junction left unmatched. The CDR3 region has the DNA TGTGCCAGCACCCTAACGGACAGGGTGTTGTACGAGCAGTACTTC. This codes for CASTLTDRVLYEQYF.

The rearrangement joins TRBV9 to TRBJ2-5, with a possible D match to TRBD1 (6 bases). Germline V lookup: CDR1 SGDLS, CDR2 YYNGEE. V gave up 4 bases and J gave up 2 bases, with 15 bases separating them. This CDR3 has 15 residues. In DNA form, the CDR3 reads TGTGCCAGCAGCTCTTCCGGGACATCGCAAGAGACCCAGTACTTC. Its translation: CASSSSGTSQETQYF.

J is TRBJ2-1 and V is TRBV2; TRBD2 aligns across 8 bases. The V segment lost 3 bases and the J segment 7 bases; nucleotides outside the gene matches: 11. The CDR3 sequence is 16 residues long. Germline values: CDR1 SNHLY, CDR2 FYNNEI. The CDR3 loop is CASSEIVASGLNEQFF. DNA for the CDR3: TGTGCCAGCAGTGAGATTGTGGCTAGCGGGCTGAATGAGCAGTTCTTC.

The chain links TRBV5-6 to TRBJ1-3; 9 positions match TRBD1. The V segment lost 3 bases and the J segment 4 bases; nucleotides outside the gene matches: 5. The CDR3 contains 15 residues. Germline V gene lookup returns CDR1 SGHDT and CDR2 YYEEEE. The CDR3 nucleotides read TGTGCCAGCAGCTCCTACAGGGGGCAAGGAAACACCATATATTTT. Protein product: CASSSYRGQGNTIYF.

The chain joins TRBV5-1 to TRBJ2-5; 7 bases map to TRBD2. The end of the DNA is better explained by TRBJ2-7, so the J call may be wrong. The CDR3 is 16 amino acids. Germline-derived CDR1 and CDR2 are SGHRS and YFSETQ. The CDR3 region has the DNA TGCGCCAGCAGCTTGGGGCAGGGAGGGCGGGCCTACGAGCAGTACTTC. Translation gives CASSLGQGGRAYEQYF.

This sequence joins TRBV23-1 and TRBJ1-2; D is perhaps TRBD1 (5 bases). TRBV23-1 is recorded as an ORF, its role being uncertain. V dropped 4 bases and J dropped 1 base, with 16 bases sitting between them. This CDR3 region has 16 residues. As DNA, the CDR3 is TGCGCCAGCAGTCTCATCAACAGGAGTCATAACTATGGCTACACCTTC. Its translation is CASSLINRSHNYGYTF.

V gene TRBV11-2 combines with J gene TRBJ2-3, with TRBD2 identical over 7 bases. Germline lookup yields CDR1 SGHAT and CDR2 FQNNGV. The J segment lost 2 bases and the V segment lost 6 bases, leaving 5 bases of the junction unmatched. The length of the CDR3 is 14 residues. The DNA of the CDR3 is TGTGCCAGCAGACAAGCGGGGTTCACAGATACGCAGTATTTT. Translating it yields CASRQAGFTDTQYF. Drawing the rest from reference TRBV11-2 and TRBJ2-3, the complete variable domain is EAGVAQSPRYKIIEKRQSVAFWCNPISGHATLYWYQQILGQGPKLLIQFQNNGVVDDSQLPKDRFSAERLKGVDSTLKIQPAKLEDSAVYLCASRQAGFTDTQYFGPGTRLTVL.

The rearrangement joins TRBV27 to TRBJ2-3; D is undetermined. V was cut by 8 bases and J by 4 bases, with 10 bases left in between. Germline CDR1 reads MNHEY; CDR2 reads SMNVEV (reference sequence). This CDR3 has 12 amino acids. Here the CDR3 reads CASAYYPDTQYF. CDR3 sequence (DNA): TGTGCCAGCGCTTACTACCCAGATACGCAGTATTTT.

The gene calls are TRBV7-3 and TRBJ1-2; no definite D call. This CDR3 has 12 residues. Per the germline V gene, CDR1 is SGHTA and CDR2 is FQGTGA. V was shortened by 2 bases and J by 6 bases, with 7 bases between the two germline ends. The CDR3 region has the DNA TGTGCCAGCAGCTTAGGAGGGAATGGCTACACCTTC. This codes for CASSLGGNGYTF. The complete variable domain, with remaining parts taken from reference TRBV7-3 and TRBJ1-2, reads GAGVSQTPSNKVTEKGKYVELRCDPISGHTALYWYRQSLGQGPEFLIYFQGTGAADDSGLPNDRFFAVRPEGSVSTLKIQRTERGDSAVYLCASSLGGNGYTFGSGTRLTVV.

CDR3 bases: TGTGCCAGCAGTTTATATCCCAGACAAGCACAGTATTTT. Protein sequence: CASSLYPRQAQYF. The chain recombines TRBV27 with TRBJ2-3; D is undetermined. The ends were cut back, 1 base at V and 12 bases at J, with 14 bases in the middle. The CDR3 spans 13 residues. Germline V CDR1 and CDR2: MNHEY, SMNVEV (reference sequence).

The chain links TRBV7-9 to TRBJ1-1, with D unresolved. Germline CDR1 SEHNR, CDR2 FQNEAQ (reference sequence). Trimming cost V 3 bases and J 6 bases, with 8 bases left between them. This CDR3 has 12 residues. As DNA, the CDR3 is TGTGCCAGCAGCTTCGGTCAGGCTGAAGCTTTCTTT. Its protein is CASSFGQAEAFF.

The genes are TRBV11-3 and TRBJ2-5; TRBD2 might be the D (5 bases). CDR3 length: 14 amino acids. Per the germline V gene, CDR1 is SGHNT and CDR2 is YENEEA. The V end lost 4 bases, the J end lost 2 bases, and 11 bases lay between the germline ends. DNA for the CDR3: TGTGCCAGCAGCTCCCCCGGGGTTCAAGAGACCCAGTACTTC. Its translation: CASSSPGVQETQYF.

This chain uses TRBV11-2 with TRBJ1-1, with 7 bases lining up with TRBD1. V trimming: 0 bases; J trimming: 2 bases; junction bases outside the gene matches: 3. Germline V gene lookup returns CDR1 SGHAT and CDR2 FQNNGV. CDR3 length equals 15 residues. CDR3 sequence: CASSLDGTANTEAFF. CDR3 bases: TGTGCCAGCAGCTTAGATGGGACAGCTAACACTGAAGCTTTCTTT.

This clone was counted a few times. This chain joins TRBV15 and TRBJ2-7, with 10 nucleotides matching TRBD1. Germline V CDR1 and CDR2: LNHNV, YYDKDF (reference sequence). Trimming at V came to 8 bases and at J to 3 bases, leaving 7 bases not matched to a gene. The CDR3 loop spans 14 amino acids. Here the CDR3 DNA reads TGTGCCACCGCCCGGGACAGGGGTGACTACGAGCAGTACTTC. Amino acids: CATARDRGDYEQYF.

This clone appeared a single time. CDR3 nucleotide sequence: TGTGCCAGCAGCTTGCAGGGGGCCTATGGCTACACCTTC. Translating gives CASSLQGAYGYTF. The chain couples TRBV5-6 to TRBJ1-2, with 8 bases aligning to TRBD1. Germline loops: CDR1 SGHDT, CDR2 YYEEEE. V dropped 1 base and J dropped 4; count of bases not matched to a gene: 0. This CDR3 contains 13 residues.

This clone is judged medium-sized (0.01 to 0.1%). The V and J genes are TRBV6-5 and TRBJ2-7, with 7 bases fitting TRBD2. Germline lookup yields CDR1 MNHEY and CDR2 SVGAGI. The length of the CDR3 is 14 residues. Unmatched junction bases numbered 4, after V lost 2 bases and J lost 3 bases. CDR3 nucleotides: TGTGCCAGCAGTTACGGGGAGGGTATCTACGAGCAGTACTTC. Translated: CASSYGEGIYEQYF.

The chain employs TRBV30 and TRBJ2-3; D is perhaps TRBD2 (6 bases). Trimming took 4 bases from V and 4 from J, leaving 18 bases between them. Germline-derived CDR1 and CDR2 are GTSNPN and SVGIG (reference sequence). The CDR3 length is 15 residues. This chain's CDR3 is CAWTQSGTHPDTQYF. The CDR3 nucleotides read TGTGCCTGGACCCAATCCGGGACTCACCCAGATACGCAGTATTTT.

The chain combines TRBV19 with TRBJ2-7; TRBD1 might be the D (6 bases). The CDR3 runs 11 residues. Germline V gene lookup returns CDR1 LNHDA and CDR2 SQIVND (reference sequence). V lost 7 bases and J lost 6, with 10 bases in between. CDR3 bases: TGTGCCAGTAATGAAGGGGGCGAGCAGTACTTC. Its protein is CASNEGGEQYF.

This clone is a singleton in its sample. The CDR3 loop reads CASSPQGVGPQHF. The CDR3 region has the DNA TGTGCCAGCAGCCCCCAGGGTGTAGGGCCCCAGCATTTT. V usage is TRBV6-5 and J usage is TRBJ1-5, with D perhaps matching TRBD1 (5 bases). Germline assignment: CDR1 MNHEY and CDR2 SVGAGI. V was clipped by 6 bases and J by 9 bases, with 15 bases between them. The CDR3 totals 13 residues.

The rearrangement uses TRBV2 and TRBJ2-1, with 7 nucleotides matching TRBD2. Germline V lookup: CDR1 SNHLY, CDR2 FYNNEI. J was trimmed by 0 bases and V by 1 base; bases with no gene match: 3. There are 16 residues in the CDR3. CDR3 DNA: TGTGCCAGCAGTGAAGGGCTAGCGGCCTCCTACAATGAGCAGTTCTTC. Translation gives CASSEGLAASYNEQFF.

The chain carries TRBV27 and TRBJ1-2, with no clear D. V was clipped by 4 bases and J by 8 bases, with 8 bases between them. This CDR3 is built from 11 residues. The germline V gene encodes CDR1 MNHEY and CDR2 SMNVEV (reference sequence). The CDR3 bases are TGTGCCAGCAGTTGGGGAGGAGGCTACACCTTC. This translates into CASSWGGGYTF.

V gene TRBV7-9 combines with J gene TRBJ2-7; D uncertain. The V end was cut by 1 base, the J end by 4 bases, with 5 bases between. This CDR3 has 12 residues. Germline CDR1 and CDR2: SEHNR and FQNEAQ (reference sequence). This CDR3 reads CASSLELYEQYF. CDR3 nucleotide sequence: TGTGCCAGCAGCTTAGAGCTTTACGAGCAGTACTTC.

V is TRBV7-8 and J is TRBJ2-7; a possible D gene is TRBD2 (5 bases). The CDR3 consists of 13 residues. V was pared by 4 bases and J by 2 bases, with 9 bases between. The germline V gene has CDR1 SGHVS and CDR2 FQNEAQ. The CDR3, as DNA: TGTGCCAGCAGCTCCGGGAATCCCTACGAGCAGTACTTC. This gives the protein CASSSGNPYEQYF.

With respect to this clone: A much more abundant neighbour one base away suggests this may be a read error. The CDR3 does not end in the conserved phenylalanine or tryptophan, so this is likely a read error. This chain links TRBV6-5 with TRBJ2-7; 8 nucleotides match TRBD1. The CDR3 extends over 14 amino acids. J was trimmed by 5 bases and V by 5 bases; bases with no gene match: 8. Germline V CDR1 and CDR2: MNHEY, SVGAGI. In nucleotides, the CDR3 is TGTGCCAGCAGTAAATCACAGGGGGGCCACGAGCAGTACTCC. Translating it yields CASSKSQGGHEQYS.

The chain uses TRBV9 and TRBJ1-6; D unclear. Germline V gene data show CDR1 as SGDLS and CDR2 as YYNGEE. V gave up 1 base and J gave up 6 bases, with 14 bases separating them. The CDR3 totals 16 residues. CDR3 DNA: TGTGCCAGCAGCGTAACAGCAGGCCTTAGTAATTCACCCCTCCACTTT. As protein: CASSVTAGLSNSPLHF.

The table lists this clone with a count of one. The chain is built from TRBV7-3 and TRBJ2-3, with D maybe TRBD2 (6 bases). The length of the CDR3 is 16 residues. Germline CDR1 and CDR2: SGHTA and FQGTGA. The V gene lost 3 bases and the J gene lost 6 bases, with 19 bases spanning the gap. CDR3 nucleotides: TGTGCCAGCAGCTTCGTATCGGGTCGGGAGATGGATACGCAGTATTTT. Protein sequence: CASSFVSGREMDTQYF.

This clone was recorded only once. The V call is TRBV9, the J call TRBJ2-7, with 11 bases fitting TRBD2. CDR3 length equals 15 residues. The V segment lost 6 bases and the J segment 0 bases; nucleotides outside the gene matches: 5. Germline CDR1 and CDR2: SGDLS and YYNGEE. The CDR3 bases are TGTGCCAGCAACCCTAGCGGGGGGAACTCCTACGAGCAGTACTTC. Its translation is CASNPSGGNSYEQYF.

This rearrangement joins TRBV4-3 to TRBJ2-1; TRBD2 agrees at 16 bases. Unmatched junction bases numbered 11, after V lost 5 bases and J lost 10 bases. CDR1 is LGHNA, CDR2 YSLEER, per germline. This CDR3 has 17 amino acids. The CDR3 spells CASSGTSGRAGFREQFF. In DNA form, the CDR3 reads TGCGCCAGCAGCGGGACTAGCGGGAGGGCCGGTTTCAGGGAGCAGTTCTTC.

V gene TRBV10-3 combines with J gene TRBJ1-3; D uncertain. The V end lost 2 bases, the J end lost 0 bases, and 11 bases lay between the germline ends. This CDR3 region has 16 residues. Germline values: CDR1 ENHRY, CDR2 SYGVKD. The CDR3 DNA is TGTGCCATCAGTGAGCCCCGGGAACACTCTGGAAACACCATATATTTT. It translates to CAISEPREHSGNTIYF.